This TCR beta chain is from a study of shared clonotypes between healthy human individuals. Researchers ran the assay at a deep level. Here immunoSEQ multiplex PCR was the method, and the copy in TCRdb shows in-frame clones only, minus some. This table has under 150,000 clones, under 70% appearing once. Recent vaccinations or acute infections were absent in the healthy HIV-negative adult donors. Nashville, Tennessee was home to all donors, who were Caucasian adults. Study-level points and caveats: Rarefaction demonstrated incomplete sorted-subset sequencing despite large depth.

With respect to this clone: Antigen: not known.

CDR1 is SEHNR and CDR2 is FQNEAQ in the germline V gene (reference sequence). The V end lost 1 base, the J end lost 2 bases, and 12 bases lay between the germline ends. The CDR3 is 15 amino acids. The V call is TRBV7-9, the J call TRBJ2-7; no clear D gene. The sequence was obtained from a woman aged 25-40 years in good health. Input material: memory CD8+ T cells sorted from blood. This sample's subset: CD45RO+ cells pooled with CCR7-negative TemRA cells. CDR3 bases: TGTGCCAGCAGCTTAGATGAAAGGAAAACCTACGAGCAGTACTTC. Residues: CASSLDERKTYEQYF.